The subject of this entry is one TCR beta chain. Its antigen remains unknown. This sample was taken from a study of T cell repertoires in cytomegalovirus infection. Study-level information: Carrying CMV and the relevant HLA type showed in public TCR beta signatures.

Overall study results and limits: Identification of carriers of CMV plus the relevant HLA was achieved through cumulative public TCR beta family frequency. HLA-C-restricted CMV-specific TCR beta clonotypes were dominant in the ex vivo response.

TCRdb fed the reads into MiXCR, producing one record per CDR3 protein. The sample shows 680,000 or so distinct CDR3 sequences, 35% to 40% of them seen only once. The CDR3 length is 15 residues. The germline V and J ends were trimmed by 3 bases and 2 bases, with 14 bases remaining between them. The germline CDR1 and CDR2 sequences are DFQATT and SNEGSKA (reference sequence). Sequences were obtained from PBMCs. The V gene is TRBV20-1, the J gene TRBJ1-5; possible D gene TRBD1, 6 bases. This clonotype was sampled from a human donor in good health (CMV status not recorded). Some clones in this sample may be carry-over from other donors' samples. The CDR3 here is CSARARGGGNQPQHF. The CDR3 nucleotides are TGCAGTGCTAGGGCTAGGGGGGGGGGCAATCAGCCCCAGCATTTT.